These T cell receptor beta chains were read from a single sample in a study of blood T cell repertoires in COVID-19. TCRdb's table, derived via immunoSEQ multiplex PCR, lists solely in-frame clones and lacks some. In the table there are roughly 170,000 clones, approximately 80% of which are singletons. Sequencing was performed on PBMCs or T cells enriched from blood (not recorded which). The origin of the receptors is a woman in her 50s who had recovered from COVID-19. CDR3s include the opening cysteine and the closing phenylalanine or tryptophan. Each record gives: clone size, D gene, J gene, V gene, CDR3 DNA, CDR3 protein. The D gene is left open where the match is weak. Where a row states a size, it is once, few, many or the class of an expanded clone; other rows omit it.

clone_size: .; d_call: .; j_call: TRBJ1-5; v_call: TRBV7-8; cdr3_nt: TGTGCCAGCAGCTTCGAGGGAATTTGGAGCAATCAGCCCCAGCATTTT; cdr3_aa: CASSFEGIWSNQPQHF
clone_size: .; d_call: TRBD1; j_call: TRBJ1-3; v_call: TRBV6-6; cdr3_nt: TGTGCCAGCAGTTACGACAGGGGGCATGGAAACACCATATATTTT; cdr3_aa: CASSYDRGHGNTIYF
clone_size: .; d_call: TRBD2; j_call: TRBJ2-7; v_call: TRBV5-1; cdr3_nt: TGCGCCAGCAGCCGGCCCGGGACTAGCGTCTACGAGCAGTACTTC; cdr3_aa: CASSRPGTSVYEQYF
clone_size: .; d_call: TRBD1; j_call: TRBJ1-2; v_call: TRBV9; cdr3_nt: TGTGCCAGCAGCCCCACGCTTGGGGACAGGGCTCCTGGCTACACCTTC; cdr3_aa: CASSPTLGDRAPGYTF
clone_size: .; d_call: TRBD2; j_call: TRBJ2-3; v_call: TRBV24-1; cdr3_nt: TGTGCCACCAGCGGGACTAGCGGAATCACAGATACGCAGTATTTT; cdr3_aa: CATSGTSGITDTQYF
clone_size: .; d_call: TRBD2; j_call: TRBJ2-3; v_call: TRBV30; cdr3_nt: TGTGCCTGGAGGGCTAGCGGGGCAGATACGCAGTATTTT; cdr3_aa: CAWRASGADTQYF
clone_size: .; d_call: TRBD1; j_call: TRBJ2-5; v_call: TRBV14; cdr3_nt: TGTGCCAGCAGCTTCAAAGGGACAGGGGCATCGGAGACCCAGTACTTC; cdr3_aa: CASSFKGTGASETQYF
clone_size: few; d_call: TRBD2; j_call: TRBJ2-7; v_call: TRBV24-1; cdr3_nt: TGTGCCACCAGTGACACCCCGGGACTAGCGGGAGACTACACCTACGAGCAGTACTTC; cdr3_aa: CATSDTPGLAGDYTYEQYF
clone_size: .; d_call: .; j_call: TRBJ1-4; v_call: TRBV3-1/TRBV3-2; cdr3_nt: TGTGCCAGCAGCCCACGACAGGATAATGAAAAACTGTTTTTT; cdr3_aa: CASSPRQDNEKLFF
clone_size: .; d_call: .; j_call: TRBJ2-5; v_call: TRBV28; cdr3_nt: TGTGCCAGCCGAAGGGGTCAAGAGACCCAGTACTTC; cdr3_aa: CASRRGQETQYF
clone_size: .; d_call: .; j_call: TRBJ2-1; v_call: TRBV5-3; cdr3_nt: TGTGCCAGAACTCCAAACGGGAGAAGGACAAATGAGCAGTTCTTC; cdr3_aa: CARTPNGRRTNEQFF